The clone carrying this TCR beta chain came up a few times. Its target is not known. The sample comes from a study of T-cell memory formation after mild COVID-19. For the study at large: Clusters of TCRs were largely donor specific.

TCRdb analysed the 5' RACE reads with MiXCR anew, one entry per CDR3 protein. The sample contains about 190,000 distinct CDR3 sequences, about 18% of which appear only once. The V segment lost 8 bases and the J segment 2 bases; nucleotides outside the gene matches: 9. CDR3 length: 15 amino acids. Germline V gives CDR1 SNHLY, CDR2 FYNNEI. Study-level results: Some clones that responded were present in memory (sampled pre-infection), which suggests cross-reactive memory joined. Day 15 to 85 contractors were CD4/CD8 balanced; later expanders leaned CD4+. Unconfirmed was the SARS-CoV-2 specificity of second-wave clones that peaked on day 37.

The material sequenced was PBMCs or a T cell subset sorted from them (not recorded which). The origin of this receptor is an adult woman who had mild COVID-19 (a few samples of this study predate the infection). Cell type and time point are not known. The chain recombines TRBV2 with TRBJ1-5; 7 nucleotides match TRBD1. CDR3 sequence reads: CASGLTGWGNQPQHF. The DNA for the CDR3 is TGTGCCAGCGGATTGACAGGGTGGGGCAATCAGCCCCAGCATTTT.